The 12 T cell receptor beta chains below all came from one sample that was sequenced in a study of blood T cell repertoires in COVID-19. TCRdb keeps only in-frame clones here, not all; method: immunoSEQ multiplex PCR. The sample yields approximately 330,000 clones, roughly 87% seen once. The sequenced material came from peripheral blood. The receptors come from a man aged 25-45 years with COVID-19, enrolled during active disease.

This chain joins TRBV9 and TRBJ2-3; a weak D match, TRBD2 (6 bases). Trimming left V 4 bases short and J 5 bases short, with 17 bases between. The CDR3 totals 15 residues. CDR1 and CDR2 from the germline V gene are SGDLS and YYNGEE. CDR3 nucleotides: TGTGCCAGCAGCTCAGACGTCCACGGGGGAGATACGCAGTATTTT. Translation gives CASSSDVHGGDTQYF.

CDR3 in amino acids: CASSPRGTTGENYGYTF. In nucleotides, the CDR3 is TGTGCCAGCTCACCTAGGGGCACGACAGGGGAAAACTATGGCTACACCTTC. This chain uses TRBV18 with TRBJ1-2; 8 bases align to TRBD1. V lost 3 bases, J lost 2 bases, and 11 bases stayed unmatched. The CDR3 totals 17 residues. CDR1 is KGHSH and CDR2 is LQKENI in the germline V gene.

The chain employs TRBV6-1 and TRBJ2-7; tentative D call: TRBD2 (6 bases). Germline CDR1 is MNHNS and CDR2 is SASEGT. V was shortened by 2 bases and J by 0 bases, with 20 bases between the two germline ends. The CDR3 runs 18 residues. The CDR3 sequence is CASSEQAKRVHSSYEQYF. The CDR3 nucleotides are TGTGCCAGCAGTGAACAGGCCAAGCGGGTCCACAGCTCCTACGAGCAGTACTTC.

This chain links TRBV19 with TRBJ2-1; D might be TRBD2 (6 bases). Germline loops: CDR1 LNHDA, CDR2 SQIVND (reference sequence). The V and J ends lost 1 base and 6 bases respectively, with 13 bases between them. The CDR3 runs 15 residues. The CDR3 nucleotides are TGTGCCAGTAGTATAGCACGGGAGATCTCCAATGAGCAGTTCTTC. Translation: CASSIAREISNEQFF.

The chain is built from TRBV18 and TRBJ1-1; TRBD1 aligns across 11 bases. V was clipped by 4 bases and J by 5 bases; unmatched bases: 6. The CDR3 covers 15 residues. CDR1 KGHSH and CDR2 LQKENI come from the germline V gene. This chain's CDR3 is CASSQWTGGETEAFF. CDR3 coding DNA: TGTGCCAGCTCACAATGGACAGGGGGCGAAACTGAAGCTTTCTTT.

V and J are TRBV6-2 or TRBV6-3 and TRBJ1-2; TRBD1 matches at 7 bases. Per the germline V gene, CDR1 is MNHEY and CDR2 is SVGEGT. The CDR3 extends over 12 amino acids. V was clipped by 5 bases and J by 8 bases; unmatched bases: 5. CDR3 nucleotide sequence: TGTGCCAGCAGTACCACAGGGGTAGGCTACACCTTC. Amino acid sequence: CASSTTGVGYTF.

The chain joins TRBV9 to TRBJ2-5; 9 bases align to TRBD2. V was clipped by 3 bases and J by 4 bases; unmatched bases: 7. Germline V CDR1 and CDR2: SGDLS, YYNGEE. This CDR3 contains 15 residues. This CDR3 is CASSAGLASSETQYF. CDR3 in DNA: TGTGCCAGCAGCGCCGGACTAGCGAGCTCAGAGACCCAGTACTTC.

The chain carries TRBV4-2 and TRBJ1-2; 7 bases agree with TRBD1. The CDR3 consists of 17 residues. With V trimmed by 0 bases and J by 1 base, 8 bases remained unmatched. Germline V gene sequence: CDR1 LGHNA, CDR2 YNFKEQ. CDR3 in DNA: TGTGCCAGCAGCCAAGACTTAGGGGGCCCCTTTAACTATGGCTACACCTTC. It is translated as CASSQDLGGPFNYGYTF.

This chain uses TRBV5-6 with TRBJ2-5, with TRBD1 identical over 9 bases. Germline-derived CDR1 and CDR2 are SGHDT and YYEEEE. The V and J ends lost 0 bases and 2 bases, in that order; junction bases with no gene match: 2. The CDR3 totals 15 residues. CDR3 bases: TGTGCCAGCAGCTTGGAGACAGGGGGGCAAGAGACCCAGTACTTC. Translating gives CASSLETGGQETQYF.

The V gene is TRBV13, the J gene TRBJ2-7, with 7 positions matching TRBD1. V gave up 5 bases and J gave up 2 bases; unmatched junction bases: 21. The CDR3 runs 19 residues. Germline CDR1 PRHDT, CDR2 FYEKMQ (reference sequence). The DNA of the CDR3 is TGTGCCAGCAGCAGATTGATGTACTCACAGGGGCAACTTACCTACGAGCAGTACTTC. Translated: CASSRLMYSQGQLTYEQYF.

The chain has TRBV7-3 and TRBJ1-1; D call uncertain. Germline V gives CDR1 SGHTA, CDR2 FQGTGA. This CDR3 contains 13 residues. Trimming stripped 3 bases from V and 2 bases from J, with 7 bases between. The CDR3 sequence is CASSFQLNTEAFF. CDR3 nucleotides: TGTGCCAGCAGCTTCCAACTCAACACTGAAGCTTTCTTT.

The V call is TRBV7-2, the J call TRBJ2-7; D possibly corresponds to TRBD1 (7 bases). V was pared by 2 bases and J by 2 bases, with 10 bases between. CDR1 is SGHTA and CDR2 is FQGNSA in the germline V gene. This CDR3 contains 14 residues. The CDR3 reads CASSLQGGTYEQYF. DNA of the CDR3: TGTGCCAGCAGCTTACAGGGGGGAACCTACGAGCAGTACTTC. Variable domain in full (rest from reference TRBV7-2 and TRBJ2-7): GAGVSQSPSNKVTEKGKDVELRCDPISGHTALYWYRQSLGQGLEFLIYFQGNSAPDKSGLPSDRFSAERTGGSVSTLTIQRTQQEDSAVYLCASSLQGGTYEQYFGPGTRLTVT.